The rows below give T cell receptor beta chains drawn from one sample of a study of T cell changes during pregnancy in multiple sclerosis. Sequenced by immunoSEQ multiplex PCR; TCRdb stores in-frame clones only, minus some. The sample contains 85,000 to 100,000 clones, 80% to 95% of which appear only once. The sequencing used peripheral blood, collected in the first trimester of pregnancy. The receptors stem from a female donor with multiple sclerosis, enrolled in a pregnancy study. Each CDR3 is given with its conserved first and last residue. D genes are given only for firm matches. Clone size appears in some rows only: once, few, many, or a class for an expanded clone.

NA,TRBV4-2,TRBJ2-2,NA,CASSQGNRQNTGELFF,TGTGCCAGCAGCCAAGGTAACAGGCAAAACACCGGGGAGCTGTTTTTT
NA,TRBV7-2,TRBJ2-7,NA,CASSVSWGAYEQYF,TGTGCCAGCAGCGTTAGCTGGGGAGCTTACGAGCAGTACTTC
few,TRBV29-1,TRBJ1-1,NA,CSSRTASNTEAFF,TGCAGCTCCAGGACAGCCTCCAACACTGAAGCTTTCTTT
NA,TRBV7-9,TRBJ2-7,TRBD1,CASSLSGQTYEQYF,TGTGCCAGCAGCTTATCGGGACAGACCTACGAGCAGTACTTC
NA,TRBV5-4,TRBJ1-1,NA,CASSSTMNGFKAFF,TGTGCCAGCAGCTCCACAATGAACGGGTTTAAAGCTTTCTTT
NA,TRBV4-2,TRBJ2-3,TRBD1,CASSQRLTGGSADTQYF,TGTGCCAGCAGCCAACGTTTGACAGGGGGTTCCGCAGATACGCAGTATTTT
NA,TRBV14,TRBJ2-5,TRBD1,CASSPKTGVEETQYF,TGTGCCAGCAGCCCGAAGACAGGGGTGGAAGAGACCCAGTACTTC
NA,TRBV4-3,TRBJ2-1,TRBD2,CASSQEVFGLAGYNEQFF,TGCGCCAGCAGCCAAGAGGTCTTTGGACTAGCGGGATACAATGAGCAGTTCTTC
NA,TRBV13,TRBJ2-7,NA,CASSDTSESSYEQYF,TGTGCCAGCAGCGATACCTCGGAGAGCTCCTACGAGCAGTACTTC
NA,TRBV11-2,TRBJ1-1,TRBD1,CASSTDRGITEAFF,TGTGCCAGCAGCACCGACAGGGGGATTACTGAAGCTTTCTTT
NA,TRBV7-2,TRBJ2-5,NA,CASSEGFRETQYF,TGTGCCAGCAGCGAGGGCTTCCGGGAGACCCAGTACTTC
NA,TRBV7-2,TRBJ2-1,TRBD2,CASSFGGRSYNEQFF,TGTGCCAGCAGCTTCGGCGGGAGGTCCTACAATGAGCAGTTCTTC
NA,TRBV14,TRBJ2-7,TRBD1,CASSHLVGMTGAVYEQYF,TGTGCCAGCAGCCATCTGGTAGGGATGACAGGGGCCGTCTACGAGCAGTACTTC
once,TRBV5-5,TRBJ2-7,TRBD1,CASSEPRQGSLYEQYF,TGTGCCAGCAGCGAGCCAAGACAGGGCTCCCTCTACGAGCAGTACTTC
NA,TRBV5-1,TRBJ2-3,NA,CASSLLLDFTDTQYF,TGCGCCAGCAGCTTGTTACTCGACTTCACAGATACGCAGTATTTT
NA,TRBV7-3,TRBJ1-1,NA,CASSFQGNTEAFF,TGTGCCAGCAGCTTCCAGGGTAACACTGAAGCTTTCTTT
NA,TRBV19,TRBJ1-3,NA,CASWEGRSSGNTIYF,TGTGCCAGTTGGGAGGGCAGGAGCTCTGGAAACACCATATATTTT
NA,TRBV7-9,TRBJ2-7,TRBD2,CASSPRSPISGRAGEQYF,TGTGCCAGCAGCCCCCGATCCCCCATCAGCGGGAGGGCTGGGGAGCAGTACTTC
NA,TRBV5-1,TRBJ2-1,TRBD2,CASSADRGPGLAGGAYNEQFF,TGCGCCAGCAGCGCGGACAGGGGGCCTGGACTAGCGGGAGGCGCCTACAATGAGCAGTTCTTC
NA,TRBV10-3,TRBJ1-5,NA,CAISESGQGRQPQHF,TGTGCCATCAGTGAGTCGGGGCAGGGTCGTCAGCCCCAGCATTTT
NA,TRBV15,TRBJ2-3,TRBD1,CATGPGGPTTDTQYF,TGTGCCACCGGGCCAGGGGGCCCTACCACAGATACGCAGTATTTT
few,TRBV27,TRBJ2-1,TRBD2,CASSSPLLAGDYSEQFF,TGTGCCAGCAGCTCTCCCCTCCTAGCGGGGGACTATAGTGAGCAGTTCTTC
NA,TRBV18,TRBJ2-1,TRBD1,CASSPTGGIEQFF,TGTGCCAGCTCACCCACAGGGGGTATTGAGCAGTTCTTC
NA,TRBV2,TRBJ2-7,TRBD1,CASTYGTDIYEQYF,TGTGCCAGCACCTACGGGACAGATATTTACGAGCAGTACTTC
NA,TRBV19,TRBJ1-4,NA,CASSPTASEKLFF,TGTGCCAGTAGTCCGACAGCCTCTGAAAAACTGTTTTTT
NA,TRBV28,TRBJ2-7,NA,CASSRAGYYEQYF,TGTGCCAGCTCTCGAGCGGGCTACTACGAGCAGTACTTC
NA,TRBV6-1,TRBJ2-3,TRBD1,CASSEQGATDTQYF,TGTGCCAGCAGTGAACAGGGGGCTACAGATACGCAGTATTTT
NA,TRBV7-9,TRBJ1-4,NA,CASSPGTTNEKLFF,TGTGCCAGCAGTCCGGGGACAACTAATGAAAAACTGTTTTTT
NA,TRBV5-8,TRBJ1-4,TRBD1,CASSLQGITNEKLFF,TGTGCCAGCAGCTTACAGGGGATCACTAATGAAAAACTGTTTTTT
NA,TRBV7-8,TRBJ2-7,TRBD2,CASSLAPTSGSSGFGEQYF,TGTGCCAGCAGCTTAGCCCCGACTAGCGGGAGCTCCGGATTCGGCGAGCAGTACTTC
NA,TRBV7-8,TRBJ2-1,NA,CASSSPFSSYNEQFF,TGTGCCAGCAGTTCACCCTTCAGCTCCTACAATGAGCAGTTCTTC
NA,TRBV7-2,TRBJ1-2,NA,CASSRKGVNYGYTF,TGTGCCAGCAGCCGGAAGGGGGTTAACTATGGCTACACCTTC
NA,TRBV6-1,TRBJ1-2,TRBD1,CASSEAWGQYGYTF,TGTGCCAGCAGTGAAGCGTGGGGACAGTATGGCTACACCTTC
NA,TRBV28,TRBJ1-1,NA,CASKGERSTEAFF,TGTGCCAGCAAGGGGGAAAGGAGCACTGAAGCTTTCTTT
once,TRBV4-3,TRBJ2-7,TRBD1,CASIPGQGDYEQYF,TGCGCCAGCATCCCTGGACAGGGGGACTACGAGCAGTACTTC
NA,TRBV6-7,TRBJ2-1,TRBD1,CANLKQGADNEQFF,TGTGCCAACCTAAAACAGGGGGCGGACAATGAGCAGTTCTTC
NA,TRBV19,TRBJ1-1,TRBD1,CASSVNRGESAEAFF,TGTGCCAGTAGTGTTAACAGGGGGGAAAGCGCTGAAGCTTTCTTT
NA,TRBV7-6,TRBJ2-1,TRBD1,CASSAGQGVNEQFF,TGTGCCAGCAGCGCCGGACAGGGGGTGAATGAGCAGTTCTTC
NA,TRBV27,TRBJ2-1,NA,CASSRSRADEQFF,TGTGCCAGCAGTCGCTCCAGGGCGGATGAGCAGTTCTTC
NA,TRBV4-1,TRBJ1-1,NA,CASSQEGIRDTEAFF,TGCGCCAGCAGCCAAGAAGGCATACGGGACACTGAAGCTTTCTTT
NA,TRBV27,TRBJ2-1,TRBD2,CASRKTSQLSYNEQFF,TGTGCCAGCAGGAAGACTAGCCAACTCTCCTACAATGAGCAGTTCTTC
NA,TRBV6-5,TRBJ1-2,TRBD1,CASSVQGIYGYTF,TGTGCCAGCAGCGTACAGGGGATCTATGGCTACACCTTC